This entry lists 23 T cell receptor beta chains sequenced from one sample in a study of cytomegalovirus exposure and HLA in healthy donors. A multiplex PCR was run with 60 Vbeta primers and 13 Jbeta primers. Assay used: immunoSEQ multiplex PCR; TCRdb lists only in-frame clones, some missing. In the table there are roughly 54,000 clones, roughly 79% of which are singletons. The source material was PBMCs. Receptors originate from a middle-aged man in good health and CMV-seronegative.

The chain combines TRBV28 with TRBJ1-3; TRBD1 might be the D (6 bases). The germline V and J ends were trimmed by 3 bases and 0 bases, with 12 bases remaining between them. This CDR3 is 16 amino acids long. Germline V gives CDR1 MDHEN, CDR2 SYDVKM. The CDR3 loop is CASSLLTGNSGNTIYF. Here the CDR3 DNA reads TGTGCCAGCAGTTTGCTCACAGGGAACTCTGGAAACACCATATATTTT.

The chain is built from TRBV6-6 and TRBJ2-7; 8 bases align to TRBD1. The germline CDR1 and CDR2 sequences are MNHNY and SVGAGI (reference sequence). This CDR3 is 13 amino acids long. V shed 6 bases and J 2 bases; nucleotides not matched to a gene: 3. In DNA form, the CDR3 reads TGTGCCAGCAGACTACAGGGGGCCTACGAGCAGTACTTC. Its translation is CASRLQGAYEQYF.

The chain is built from TRBV28 and TRBJ2-7, with D possibly being TRBD2 (6 bases). The germline V and J ends were trimmed by 5 bases and 4 bases, with 12 bases remaining between them. Germline V gene sequence: CDR1 MDHEN, CDR2 SYDVKM. This CDR3 has 13 residues. CDR3 nucleotide sequence: TGTGCCAGCAGTCTGGCTGGGGGGTACGAGCAGTACTTC. It translates to CASSLAGGYEQYF.

The CDR3 reads CASSYGSGYQPQHF. Here the CDR3 DNA reads TGTGCCAGCAGTTATGGCTCGGGATATCAGCCCCAGCATTTT. The J gene is TRBJ1-5, the V gene TRBV6-6; D unclear. The length of the CDR3 is 14 residues. The V gene's germline CDR1 is MNHNY and CDR2 SVGAGI (reference sequence). With 3 bases removed from V and 5 bases from J, the gap between germline ends came to 11 bases.

The chain recombines TRBV6-1 with TRBJ2-5; TRBD1 might be the D (6 bases). The CDR3 spans 13 residues. V was trimmed by 9 bases and J by 6 bases, leaving 17 bases between them. Germline CDR1 reads MNHNS; CDR2 reads SASEGT. In DNA, the CDR3 is TGTGCCAGTGGTCGAGGACAGCCGCAGACCCAGTACTTC. Translating gives CASGRGQPQTQYF.

The rearrangement joins TRBV5-4 to TRBJ1-2, with D unclear. The CDR3 runs to 15 residues. The V and J ends lost 3 bases and 6 bases respectively, with 18 bases between them. Per germline, CDR1 SGHNT and CDR2 YYREEE (reference sequence). CDR3 DNA: TGTGCCAGCAGCTCTACAGACGCTCCTCTCAATGGCTACACCTTC. The encoded protein is CASSSTDAPLNGYTF.

The J gene is TRBJ1-6, the V gene TRBV7-2; D perhaps matches TRBD1 (5 bases). V lost 1 base and J lost 4, with 14 bases in between. The CDR3 loop spans 17 amino acids. Germline CDR1 reads SGHTA; CDR2 reads FQGNSA. Here the CDR3 reads CASSLDQGPTYNSPLHF. The CDR3 DNA reads TGTGCCAGCAGCTTAGATCAGGGCCCGACATATAATTCACCCCTCCACTTT.

The V call is TRBV5-1, the J call TRBJ2-7, with D tentatively TRBD2 (6 bases). Trimming took 0 bases from V and 5 from J, leaving 9 bases between them. This CDR3 has 13 amino acids. Germline-derived CDR1 and CDR2 are SGHRS and YFSETQ. CDR3 sequence (DNA): TGCGCCAGCAGCTTGGCGGGGGAGCACGAGCAGTACTTC. It specifies CASSLAGEHEQYF.

The V call is TRBV6-1, the J call TRBJ2-7, with TRBD2 as a possible D gene (6 bases). The CDR3 covers 13 residues. Trimming left V 7 bases short and J 3 bases short, with 13 bases between. CDR1 MNHNS and CDR2 SASEGT come from the germline V gene. This chain's CDR3 is CASKRDWSYEQYF. The CDR3 nucleotides read TGTGCCAGCAAAAGGGACTGGAGCTACGAGCAGTACTTC.

The chain has TRBV5-4 and TRBJ1-1, with a weak D call TRBD1 (5 bases). Germline assignment: CDR1 SGHNT and CDR2 YYREEE (reference sequence). Deletions cut 0 bases from V and 8 bases from J, with 20 bases between. This CDR3 is built from 16 residues. CDR3 region: CASSLARGASTLEAFF. The CDR3 region has the DNA TGTGCCAGCAGCTTGGCTAGGGGTGCTTCGACACTGGAAGCTTTCTTT. The full variable domain, in which reference TRBV5-4 and TRBJ1-1 provide the parts outside the CDR3, is ETGVTQSPTHLIKTRGQQVTLRCSSQSGHNTVSWYQQALGQGPQFIFQYYREEENGRGNFPPRFSGLQFPNYSSELNVNALELDDSALYLCASSLARGASTLEAFFGQGTRLTVV.

The gene calls are TRBV29-1 and TRBJ1-2, with 7 bases fitting TRBD1. From germline, CDR1 is SQVTM and CDR2 ANQGSEA. CDR3 size: 13 residues. The J segment lost 4 bases and the V segment lost 1 base, leaving 3 bases of the junction unmatched. The DNA of the CDR3 is TGCAGCGTTGAAGGGGCAGGGGGCTATGGCTACACCTTC. As protein: CSVEGAGGYGYTF. The whole variable domain, filled in from reference TRBV29-1 and TRBJ1-2, reads SAVISQKPSRDICQRGTSLTIQCQVDSQVTMMFWYRQQPGQSLTLIATANQGSEATYESGFVIDKFPISRPNLTFSTLTVSNMSPEDSSIYLCSVEGAGGYGYTFGSGTRLTVV.

This clone was observed once. The chain has TRBV29-1 and TRBJ2-1; 8 bases line up with TRBD2. There are 19 residues in the CDR3. The germline V gene has CDR1 SQVTM and CDR2 ANQGSEA. Trimming cost V 0 bases and J 8 bases; bases outside gene matches: 21. CDR3 sequence reads: CSVEDGGRALAGYGDEQFF. The CDR3 DNA reads TGCAGCGTTGAAGATGGCGGCCGGGCCCTAGCGGGTTATGGGGATGAGCAGTTCTTC.

This chain joins TRBV10-2 and TRBJ2-2, with D tentatively TRBD2 (6 bases). This CDR3 has 15 amino acids. V lost 4 bases, J lost 2 bases, and 11 bases lay in between. Germline V gives CDR1 WSHSY, CDR2 SAAADI. The CDR3 DNA sequence: TGCGCCAGCAGTGTAGTAGCGGCAAACACCGGGGAGCTGTTTTTT. This sequence encodes CASSVVAANTGELFF.

The rearrangement joins TRBV30 to TRBJ2-6; 7 nucleotides align to TRBD2. CDR1 is GTSNPN and CDR2 is SVGIG in the germline V gene (reference sequence). V lost 2 bases and J lost 0; bases outside the gene matches: 1. This CDR3 comprises 15 residues. The CDR3 DNA is TGTGCCTGGAGTTCGGGGGGCTCTGGGGCCAACGTCCTGACTTTC. Amino acids: CAWSSGGSGANVLTF.

The chain has TRBV5-4 and TRBJ1-2, with TRBD1 matching 7 bases. There are 16 residues in the CDR3. Trimming cost V 3 bases and J 4 bases; bases outside gene matches: 12. Germline V lookup: CDR1 SGHNT, CDR2 YYREEE (reference sequence). The CDR3 DNA is TGTGCCAGCAGCTCCGGCGCAGGGGGAACGGGCTATGGCTACACCTTC. Encoded protein: CASSSGAGGTGYGYTF.

The V gene is TRBV4-1, the J gene TRBJ2-7; a weak D match, TRBD1 (5 bases). The CDR3 sequence is 13 residues long. V gave up 3 bases and J gave up 2 bases, with 8 bases separating them. Germline V gene data show CDR1 as MGHRA and CDR2 as YSYEKL. CDR3 residues: CASSHPGTYEQYF. As DNA, the CDR3 is TGCGCCAGCAGCCATCCAGGGACCTACGAGCAGTACTTC.

CDR3 DNA sequence: TGCAGCGTTGAAAGACAGGTATATGGCTACACCTTC. This gives the protein CSVERQVYGYTF. The chain is built from TRBV29-1 and TRBJ1-2, with a possible D match to TRBD1 (6 bases). Germline V lookup: CDR1 SQVTM, CDR2 ANQGSEA. With 2 bases removed from V and 5 bases from J, the gap between germline ends came to 9 bases. This CDR3 spans 12 amino acids.

The gene calls are TRBV7-2 and TRBJ2-2, with a weak D call TRBD1 (6 bases). The V end was cut by 5 bases, the J end by 6 bases, with 10 bases between. The CDR3 extends over 13 amino acids. The germline V gene encodes CDR1 SGHTA and CDR2 FQGNSA. The CDR3 sequence is CASSPEGAGELFF. The DNA for the CDR3 is TGTGCCAGCAGCCCCGAGGGGGCCGGGGAGCTGTTTTTT.

This clone was counted a single time. The J gene is TRBJ2-7, the V gene TRBV11-1; 7 bases match TRBD1. J lost 0 bases, V lost 5 bases, and 10 bases had no gene match. CDR3 length equals 16 residues. Germline lookup yields CDR1 SGHAT and CDR2 FQDESV (reference sequence). The CDR3 nucleotides are TGTGCCAGCAGCCCCCGGCCGAGGGGGCTCTCCTACGAGCAGTACTTC. Its translation is CASSPRPRGLSYEQYF.

V is TRBV14 and J is TRBJ2-3, with unresolved D. Per the germline V gene, CDR1 is SGHDN and CDR2 is FVKESK. This CDR3 has 14 residues. V lost 0 bases, J lost 6 bases, and 10 bases lay in between. CDR3 nucleotides: TGTGCCAGCAGCCAAGACTTGGTTCGGGATACGCAGTATTTT. Amino acids: CASSQDLVRDTQYF.

V is TRBV14 and J is TRBJ1-5; a possible D gene is TRBD1 (5 bases). This CDR3 is built from 18 residues. The V and J ends lost 7 bases and 1 base respectively, with 23 bases between them. Germline CDR1 and CDR2: SGHDN and FVKESK. The CDR3 sequence is CASIIILSDRKSNQPQHF. CDR3 sequence (DNA): TGTGCCAGCATTATAATCCTTTCCGACAGAAAAAGCAATCAGCCCCAGCATTTT.

This clone occurred a few times. The chain employs TRBV7-2 and TRBJ1-2; 7 bases map to TRBD1. CDR3 length: 14 amino acids. V was clipped by 0 bases and J by 7 bases; unmatched bases: 5. From germline, CDR1 is SGHTA and CDR2 FQGNSA. Here the CDR3 DNA reads TGTGCCAGCAGCTTAGCGCCGACAGGGAGTGGCTACACCTTC. Protein: CASSLAPTGSGYTF. The variable domain in full, with the rest retrieved from reference TRBV7-2 and TRBJ1-2, is GAGVSQSPSNKVTEKGKDVELRCDPISGHTALYWYRQSLGQGLEFLIYFQGNSAPDKSGLPSDRFSAERTGGSVSTLTIQRTQQEDSAVYLCASSLAPTGSGYTFGSGTRLTVV.

The chain recombines TRBV10-2 with TRBJ2-5; D gene unclear. CDR1 WSHSY and CDR2 SAAADI come from the germline V gene. The CDR3 runs 12 residues. V was clipped by 5 bases and J by 2 bases, with 6 bases between them. Written as DNA, the CDR3 is TGCGCCAGCAGTCCCCTACAAGAGACCCAGTACTTC. Its protein is CASSPLQETQYF.